The present TCR beta chain was sequenced within a study of CD8+CD57+ T cells in acquired aplastic anemia. Study-level background: Isolated CD4+ and CD8+ cells, once sorted, yielded DNA averaging about 3.1 ug.

Study-level points and caveats: Shared by patients and controls, 25 to 30 CD8+ CDR3s were abundant in patients.

Trimming left V 0 bases short and J 11 bases short, with 20 bases between. This CDR3 contains 15 residues. Germline CDR1 is SGDLS and CDR2 is YYNGEE. Investigators profiled TCR beta VDJ and CDR3 from genomic DNA template. Via MiXCR, TCRdb re-called the reads, giving one row per CDR3 protein. The sample lists 200,000 to 300,000 distinct CDR3 sequences; approximately 79% were seen once. As concerns this clonotype: Its cognate antigen is unknown.

Sequencing was done on patients that had shown CD8+CD57+ cell expansion by flow cytometry. The cohort consisted entirely of patients having severe acquired aplastic anemia. No patient had been given any therapy when blood was sampled. The chain is built from TRBV9 and TRBJ1-1, with unresolved D. This clonotype originated in a human donor with aplastic anemia. The sequencing input was sorted CD4+, CD8+, or CD8+CD57+ T cells (not recorded which) from PBMCs. The CDR3 protein is CASSVGGSSDTQAFF. For the CDR3, the DNA is TGTGCCAGCAGCGTAGGTGGCAGTTCAGATACGCAGGCTTTCTTT.